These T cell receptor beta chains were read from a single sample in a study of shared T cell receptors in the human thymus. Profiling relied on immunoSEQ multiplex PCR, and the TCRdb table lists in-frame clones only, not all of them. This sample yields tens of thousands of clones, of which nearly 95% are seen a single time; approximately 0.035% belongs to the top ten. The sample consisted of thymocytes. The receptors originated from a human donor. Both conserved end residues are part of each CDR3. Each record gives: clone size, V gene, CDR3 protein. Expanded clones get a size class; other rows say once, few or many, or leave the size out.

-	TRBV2	CASNPSGGPNEQFF
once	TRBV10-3	CAISDPGTRNTGELFF
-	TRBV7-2	CASSLEGPSGTNGETQYF
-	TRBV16	CASSQKDTLNYGYTF
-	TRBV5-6	CASSSDRGRRGTEAFF
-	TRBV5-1	CASSLRLLAGQETQYF
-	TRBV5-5	CASSSVAGPVGYGYTF
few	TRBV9	CASIQGPEAFF
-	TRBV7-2	CASSSRPLDRVSQPQHF
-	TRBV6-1	CAGGLPNTGELFF
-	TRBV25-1	CASSETEKEPNSNQPQHF
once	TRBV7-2	CASSPLEWGGLPYEQYF
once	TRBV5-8	CASSWRFGQGHYSNQPQHF
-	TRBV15	CATSRRDIRGGPQHF
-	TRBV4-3	CASSSDRGIDTQYF
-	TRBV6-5	CATRSPSTVSEQYF
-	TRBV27	CASSFKPGTSGNTIYF
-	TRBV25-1	CASSEPGQGLSTDTQYF
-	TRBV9	CASSPRTDNEQFF
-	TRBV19	CASSIGDRGRNYGYTF
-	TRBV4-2	CASSQDSATGGHSNQPQHF
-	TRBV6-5	CASSYGDGEGSPLHF
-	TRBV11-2	CASSLRASGAETQYF
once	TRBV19	CASSIGGQGEEKLFF
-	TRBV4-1	CASSHPPGRADTNYGYTF
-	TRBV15	CATSRDRVWGSFYGYTF
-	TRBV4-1	CASSQVRTGGNQPQHF
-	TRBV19	CASSMSPGVHPFYGYTF
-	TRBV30	CAWTTTHRGLYGYTF
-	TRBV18	CASSPTTGATPLSGANVLTF
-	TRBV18	CASSPGRYQHF
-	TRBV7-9	CASSLHRAYYGYTF
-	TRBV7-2	CASSGGIREKLFF
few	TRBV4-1	CASSQVKSSYNSPLHF
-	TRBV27	CASSSRGRAHEQYF
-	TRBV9	CASSGQGHEQYF
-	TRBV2	CASRSRVVTTEAFF
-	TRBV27	CASSLSFRDRALNNSPLHF
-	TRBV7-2	CASSSTCGQYF
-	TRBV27	CASSFLGQKQPSYNSPLHF
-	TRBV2	CASNGTPTRTDTQYF
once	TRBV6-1	CASSGRDSGDTQYF
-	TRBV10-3	CAISEPLAGGPDTQYF
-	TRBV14	CASSQIRDRGQDYTF
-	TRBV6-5	CASRKPGQYNSPLHF
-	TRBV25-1	CASSGRRSSYGYTF
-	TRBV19	CASSPRHLYGYTF
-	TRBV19	CASSPGDRGPEVNTEAFF
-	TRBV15	CATSRERPPHYTF
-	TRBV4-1	CASSPGRGDNEQFF
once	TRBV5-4	CASSLGYSYEQYF